In this sample, the clone carrying this T cell receptor beta chain turned up a few times. The entry originates in a study of beta chain features in type 1 diabetes. From germline, CDR1 is SEHNR and CDR2 FQNEAQ (reference sequence). Deletions cut 3 bases from V and 5 bases from J, with 9 bases between. The CDR3 totals 13 residues. Expressed TCRB transcripts got sequenced, as all isolated RNA was reverse transcribed. Measured with immunoSEQ multiplex PCR; TCRdb has only the in-frame clones, and not every one. The sample holds some 500,000 clones, about 10% seen once. Sequencing was carried out using naive CD4+ T cells from blood. The V gene is TRBV7-9, the J gene TRBJ2-3; D assignment may be TRBD1 or TRBD2 (6 bases each). This sequence originates from a woman aged 18-30 years in good health. The CDR3 bases are TGTGCCAGCAGCTTGGGGGGCCAAGATACGCAGTATTTT. It is translated as CASSLGGQDTQYF.